This passage covers 21 T cell receptor beta chains from one sample sequenced in a study of CXCR3-negative and CXCR3-positive naive CD8 T cells. What these receptors recognize is not known. Study results and caveats: CXCR3-expressing naive cells carried TRB CDR3s more hydrophobic than those of CXCR3-negative naive cells.

The study made its TRB cDNA libraries by 5' RACE, adding UMI labels. No DNA is given; TCRdb re-called the 5' RACE reads and lists each CDR3 protein once. The ten most abundant clones cover around 0.51% of a sample with fewer than 90,000 distinct CDR3 sequences. Sequencing input: naive CXCR3+ CD8+ T cells from blood. Documented subset: CD45RO-CCR7+CD27+CD95- naive CD8+ T cells expressing CXCR3 (TNR3+). The receptor set was obtained from a human donor in good health. Some clones in this sample may be carry-over from other donors' samples.

The gene calls are TRBV29-1 and TRBJ1-1. The CDR3 has 12 amino acids. Per the germline V gene, CDR1 is SQVTM and CDR2 is ANQGSEA. CDR3 loop: CSVDAGNAEAFF.

The chain has TRBV4-1 and TRBJ2-7; there is no DNA to check the TCRdb D call of TRBD1. This CDR3 comprises 14 residues. Per germline, CDR1 MGHRA and CDR2 YSYEKL. CDR3 region: CASSQTGQGSEQYF.

The chain has TRBV27 and TRBJ2-1. In germline, CDR1 is MNHEY, CDR2 SMNVEV (reference sequence). The CDR3 loop spans 11 amino acids. CDR3 amino acids: CASIAYNEQFF.

V gene TRBV3-1 combines with J gene TRBJ2-5; no DNA is available, so the TRBD1 call from TCRdb remains unchecked. CDR3 length: 15 amino acids. Germline V gene sequence: CDR1 LGHDT, CDR2 YNNKEL (reference sequence). The chain's CDR3 is CASSQDPTRRETQHF.

V gene TRBV4-1 combines with J gene TRBJ1-5; TCRdb picks TRBD1, but there is no DNA to check that call. Germline V CDR1 and CDR2: MGHRA, YSYEKL. This CDR3 is 14 amino acids long. CDR3 protein: CASSPGQGGQPQHF.

This rearrangement joins TRBV11-3 to TRBJ2-1; lacking DNA, the TRBD1 call made by TCRdb goes unchecked. The CDR3 length is 14 residues. CDR1 is SGHNT and CDR2 is YENEEA in the germline V gene. CDR3 residues: CASSARGPYNEQFF.

This chain joins TRBV9 and TRBJ2-2; TCRdb gives TRBD1 as the D gene, but with no DNA this cannot be confirmed. The CDR3 is made up of 13 amino acids. Germline CDR1 SGDLS, CDR2 YYNGEE. This chain's CDR3 is CASGTPNTGELFF. The full variable domain, completed using reference TRBV9 and TRBJ2-2, is DSGVTQTPKHLITATGQRVTLRCSPRSGDLSVYWYQQSLDQGLQFLIQYYNGEERAKGNILERFSAQQFPDLHSELNLSSLELGDSALYFCASGTPNTGELFFGEGSRLTVL.

The J gene is TRBJ2-7, the V gene TRBV28; with no DNA, the TCRdb D assignment of TRBD1 cannot be verified. The CDR3 totals 15 residues. Germline CDR1 and CDR2: MDHEN and SYDVKM. CDR3 in amino acids: CASRGPDRGSGEQYF.

V gene TRBV27 combines with J gene TRBJ2-1; TCRdb selects TRBD2, and the lack of DNA leaves this call unchecked. This CDR3 is built from 14 residues. Germline-derived CDR1 and CDR2 are MNHEY and SMNVEV (reference sequence). CDR3 protein: CASSHSAGGNEQFF.

This chain joins TRBV5-1 and TRBJ1-2. CDR1 SGHRS and CDR2 YFSETQ come from the germline V gene. This CDR3 contains 13 residues. The CDR3 loop is CASSFTTGYGYTF.

The chain uses TRBV6-2 or TRBV6-3 and TRBJ2-1; lacking DNA, the TRBD2 call made by TCRdb goes unchecked. CDR3 length equals 15 residues. The germline V gene has CDR1 MNHEY and CDR2 SVGEGT. CDR3 sequence: CASRSGVSSYNEQFF.

The chain recombines TRBV28 with TRBJ2-7; TCRdb lists TRBD2, though no DNA is available to test this call. The CDR3 totals 16 residues. Germline CDR1 is MDHEN and CDR2 is SYDVKM. CDR3 in amino acids: CASSSAYRLRGYEQYF.

V is TRBV5-1 and J is TRBJ2-3; the D call from TCRdb, TRBD2, cannot be confirmed without DNA. The CDR3 covers 16 residues. Per germline, CDR1 SGHRS and CDR2 YFSETQ. This chain's CDR3 is CASSSLAGGPPDTQYF.

V is TRBV12-3 or TRBV12-4 and J is TRBJ2-3; the D gene TCRdb calls, TRBD2, cannot be checked with no DNA. The CDR3 extends over 16 amino acids. CDR3 in amino acids: CASSSPGLEGTDTQYF.

The chain combines TRBV10-3 with TRBJ2-5; as DNA is missing, the TRBD2 call by TCRdb cannot be tested. This CDR3 contains 12 residues. CDR1 and CDR2 from the germline V gene are ENHRY and SYGVKD. CDR3 sequence reads: CAISGGEETQYF.

The chain couples TRBV20-1 to TRBJ2-5; TCRdb picks TRBD1, but there is no DNA to check that call. Looked up from germline, CDR1 is DFQATT and CDR2 is SNEGSKA (reference sequence). CDR3 length: 15 residues. Here the CDR3 reads CSATDPGQQKETQYF.

The chain has TRBV11-2 and TRBJ2-2; TCRdb reports TRBD1, a call that lacks DNA to check it against. Germline V gene lookup returns CDR1 SGHAT and CDR2 FQNNGV. This CDR3 is built from 14 residues. The CDR3 loop is CASSVGTITGELFF.

The chain employs TRBV29-1 and TRBJ2-2; TCRdb names TRBD1, which stays unverified in the absence of DNA. The CDR3 loop spans 15 amino acids. The germline V gene has CDR1 SQVTM and CDR2 ANQGSEA. CDR3 region: CSVTGGSANTGELFF.

The CDR3 is CASSQVGHTKRGDTQYF. V usage is TRBV4-1 and J usage is TRBJ2-3; as DNA is missing, the TRBD2 call by TCRdb cannot be tested. Germline V gene sequence: CDR1 MGHRA, CDR2 YSYEKL. The CDR3 spans 17 residues.

The chain employs TRBV6-6 and TRBJ2-7; TCRdb's D gene call, TRBD1, goes unchecked for lack of DNA. The germline CDR1 and CDR2 sequences are MNHNY and SVGAGI (reference sequence). The CDR3 totals 12 residues. This chain's CDR3 is CASTGDSSEQYF.

This CDR3 is CASSLIGLGSYEQYF. The chain carries TRBV7-2 and TRBJ2-7. The CDR3 is 15 amino acids. The germline V gene encodes CDR1 SGHTA and CDR2 FQGNSA.